This TCR beta chain is drawn from a study of metastatic and nonmetastatic thyroid tumors. Across the whole study: For malignant and benign thyroid patients, tumor or nodule tissue and blood were the sources whose repertoires were compared. Study observations and caveats: Versus benign nodules, malignant thyroid tumors reportedly had significantly higher TCR beta diversity, in blood and tumor.

There are 14 residues in the CDR3. The ends were cut back, 7 bases at V and 0 bases at J, with 12 bases in the middle. Germline V gene data show CDR1 as LNHDA and CDR2 as SQIVND (reference sequence). Prior to thyroid surgery, none of the patients had received any treatment. This clone appeared a few times. Its antigen is unknown. Per the original data handling: Construction of a distant-metastasis classifier for papillary thyroid cancer relied on CDR3 differences across clinicopathological groups. With MiXCR, TCRdb called clones anew from the PCR reads. These V and J calls originate from TCRdb's pipeline instead of the authors' own analysis. This sample has about 15,000 clones, with less than 4% found just once.

This sequence originates from a female donor with papillary thyroid cancer or a benign thyroid nodule (not recorded which). Some clones in this sample may be carry-over from other donors' samples. The specimen sequenced was tumor tissue. The chain joins TRBV19 to TRBJ1-1; D unclear. The CDR3 DNA reads TGTGCCAGTACCCTTTGGCCGGTGAACACTGAAGCTTTCTTT. Protein: CASTLWPVNTEAFF.